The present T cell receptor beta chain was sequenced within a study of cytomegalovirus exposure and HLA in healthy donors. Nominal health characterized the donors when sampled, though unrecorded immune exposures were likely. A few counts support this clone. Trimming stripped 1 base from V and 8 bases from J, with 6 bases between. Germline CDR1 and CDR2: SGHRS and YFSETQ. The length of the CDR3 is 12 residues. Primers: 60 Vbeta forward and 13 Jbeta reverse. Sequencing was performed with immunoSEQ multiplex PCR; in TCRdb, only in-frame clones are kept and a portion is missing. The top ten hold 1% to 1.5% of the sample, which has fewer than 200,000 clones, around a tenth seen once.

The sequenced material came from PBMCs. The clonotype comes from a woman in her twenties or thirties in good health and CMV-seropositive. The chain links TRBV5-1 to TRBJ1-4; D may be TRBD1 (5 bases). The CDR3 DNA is TGCGCCAGCAGCTTGTCAGGGGAAAAACTGTTTTTT. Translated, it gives CASSLSGEKLFF. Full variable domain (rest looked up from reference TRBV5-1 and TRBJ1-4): KAGVTQTPRYLIKTRGQQVTLSCSPISGHRSVSWYQQTPGQGLQFLFEYFSETQRNKGNFPGRFSGRQFSNSRSEMNVSTLELGDSALYLCASSLSGEKLFFGSGTQLSVL.